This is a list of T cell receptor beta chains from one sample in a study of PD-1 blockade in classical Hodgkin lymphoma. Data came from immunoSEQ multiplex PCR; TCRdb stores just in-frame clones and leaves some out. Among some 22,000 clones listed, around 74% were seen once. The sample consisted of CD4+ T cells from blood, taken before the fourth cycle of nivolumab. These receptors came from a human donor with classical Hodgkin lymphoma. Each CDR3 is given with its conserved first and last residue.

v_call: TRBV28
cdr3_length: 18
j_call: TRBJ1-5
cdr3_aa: CASSNNDRGRGRNQPQHF

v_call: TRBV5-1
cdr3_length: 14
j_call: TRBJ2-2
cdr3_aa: CASSFRQGTGELFF

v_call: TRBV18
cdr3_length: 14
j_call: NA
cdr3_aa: CASSQGQATYEQYF

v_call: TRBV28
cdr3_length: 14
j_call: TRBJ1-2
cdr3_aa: CASSLSRVNYGYTF

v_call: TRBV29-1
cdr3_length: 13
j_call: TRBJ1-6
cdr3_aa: CSVGEGGNSPLHF

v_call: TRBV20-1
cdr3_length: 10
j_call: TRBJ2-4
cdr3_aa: CSASRNIQYF

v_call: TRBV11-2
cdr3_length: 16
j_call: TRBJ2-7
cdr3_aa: CASSRGLAGSSYEQYF

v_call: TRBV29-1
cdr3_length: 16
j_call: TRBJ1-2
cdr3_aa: CSVVFRGQGFNYGYTF

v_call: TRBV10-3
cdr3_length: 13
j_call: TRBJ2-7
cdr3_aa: CATRVSPTYEQYF

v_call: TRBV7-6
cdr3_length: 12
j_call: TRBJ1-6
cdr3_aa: CASSRPSSPLHF

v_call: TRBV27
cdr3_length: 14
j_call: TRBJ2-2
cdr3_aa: CASRTGPGDGELFF

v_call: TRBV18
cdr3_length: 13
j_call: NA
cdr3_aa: CASSPDTTYEQYF

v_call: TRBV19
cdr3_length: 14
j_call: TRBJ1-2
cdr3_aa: CASSMVPGTNGYTF

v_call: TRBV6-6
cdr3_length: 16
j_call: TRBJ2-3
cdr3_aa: CASTLAGGPSTDTQYF

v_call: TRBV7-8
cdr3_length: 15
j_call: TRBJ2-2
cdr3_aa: CASSSRDRNTGELFF

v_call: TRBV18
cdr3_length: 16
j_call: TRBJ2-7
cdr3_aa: CASSLNPLAGGYEQYF

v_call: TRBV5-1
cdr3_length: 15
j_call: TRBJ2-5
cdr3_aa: CASSLGGTGGETQYF

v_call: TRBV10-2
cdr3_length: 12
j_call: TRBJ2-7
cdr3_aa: CASSDTRYEQYF

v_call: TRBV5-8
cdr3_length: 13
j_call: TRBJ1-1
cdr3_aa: CASSLMGNTEAFF

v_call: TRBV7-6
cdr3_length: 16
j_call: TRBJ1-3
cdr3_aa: CASSLKTGGYGNTIYF

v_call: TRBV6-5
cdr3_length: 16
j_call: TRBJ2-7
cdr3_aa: CASSYGSGGATYEQYF

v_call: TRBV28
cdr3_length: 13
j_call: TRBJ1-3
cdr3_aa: CASNYRAGNTIYF

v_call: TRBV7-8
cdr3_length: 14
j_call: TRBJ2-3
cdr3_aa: CASSSLGTTDTQYF

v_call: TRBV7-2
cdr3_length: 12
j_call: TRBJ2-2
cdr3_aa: CASSLDIGELFF

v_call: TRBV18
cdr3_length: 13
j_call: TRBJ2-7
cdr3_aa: CASSRGGSYEQYF

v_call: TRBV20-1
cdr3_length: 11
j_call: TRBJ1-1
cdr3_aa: CSGSLNTEAFF

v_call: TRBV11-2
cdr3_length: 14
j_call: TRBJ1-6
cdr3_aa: CASSRRQGNSPLHF

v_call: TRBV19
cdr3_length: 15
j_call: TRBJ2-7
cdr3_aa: CASHNIGGPPYEQYF

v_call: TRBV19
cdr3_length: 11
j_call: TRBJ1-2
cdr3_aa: CASSWGNGYTF

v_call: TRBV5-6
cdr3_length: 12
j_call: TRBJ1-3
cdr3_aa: CASSLAGNTIYF

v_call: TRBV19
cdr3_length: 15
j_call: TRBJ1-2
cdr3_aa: CASSIGVQTNYGYTF

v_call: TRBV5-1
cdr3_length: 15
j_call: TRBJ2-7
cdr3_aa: CASSPGTVLSYEQYF

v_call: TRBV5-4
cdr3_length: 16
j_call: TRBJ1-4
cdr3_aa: CASSPGLPGANEKLFF

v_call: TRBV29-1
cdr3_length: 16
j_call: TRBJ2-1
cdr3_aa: CSFAPSGTGLSNEQFF

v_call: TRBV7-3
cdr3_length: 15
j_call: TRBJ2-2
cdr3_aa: CASSPRGGNTGELFF

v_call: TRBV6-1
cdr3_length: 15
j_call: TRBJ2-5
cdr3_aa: CASSEASDFQETQYF

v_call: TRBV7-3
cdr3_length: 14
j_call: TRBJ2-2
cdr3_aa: CASSTGQSAGELFF

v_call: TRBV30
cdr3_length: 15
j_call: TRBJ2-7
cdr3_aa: CAWSYGQGPSYEQYF

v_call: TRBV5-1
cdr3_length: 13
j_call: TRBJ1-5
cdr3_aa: CASSLTVNQPQHF

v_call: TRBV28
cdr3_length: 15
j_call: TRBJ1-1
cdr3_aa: CASSLWSGRGTEAFF

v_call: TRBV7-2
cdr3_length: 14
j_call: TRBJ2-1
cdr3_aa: CASSSQTGTDEQFF

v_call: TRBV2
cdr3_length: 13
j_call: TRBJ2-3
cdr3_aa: CASSTVWGDTQYF

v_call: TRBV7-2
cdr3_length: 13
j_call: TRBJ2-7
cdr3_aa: CASSLAIRVEQYF

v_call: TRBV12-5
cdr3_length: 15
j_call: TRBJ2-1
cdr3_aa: CASGPQRGVYNEQFF

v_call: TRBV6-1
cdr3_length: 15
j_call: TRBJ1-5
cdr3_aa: CASSDPRHSNQPQHF

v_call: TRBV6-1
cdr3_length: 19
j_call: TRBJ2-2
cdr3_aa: CASSETLFGTGPNTGELFF

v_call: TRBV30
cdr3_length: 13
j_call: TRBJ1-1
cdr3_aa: CASEGGLGTEAFF

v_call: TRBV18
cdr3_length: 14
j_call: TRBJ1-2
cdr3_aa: CASSNLGTRDGYTF

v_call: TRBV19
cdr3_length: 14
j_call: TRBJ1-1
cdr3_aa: CASSMRGLNAEAFF

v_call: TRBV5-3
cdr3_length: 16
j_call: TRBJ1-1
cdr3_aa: CARSLDVQFMNTEAFF

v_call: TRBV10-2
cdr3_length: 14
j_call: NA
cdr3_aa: CASSEFPGGYEQYF

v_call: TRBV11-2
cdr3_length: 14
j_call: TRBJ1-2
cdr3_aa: CASSLDLGVRGYTF

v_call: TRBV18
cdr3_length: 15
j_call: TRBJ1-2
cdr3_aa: CASSPGTGGNYGYTF

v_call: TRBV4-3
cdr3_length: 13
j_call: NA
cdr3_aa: CASSRDTSYEQYF

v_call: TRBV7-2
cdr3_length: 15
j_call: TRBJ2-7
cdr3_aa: CASSLDGTRFYEQYF